Listed below are T cell receptor beta chains from one sample, sequenced in a study of T cells in Graves' hyperthyroidism and ophthalmopathy. MiXCR was run by TCRdb on the multiplex PCR reads, yielding one entry per CDR3 protein. Of a few hundred thousand distinct CDR3 sequences in the sample, about 45% were seen once. Sequenced input: peripheral blood or thyroid tissue (not recorded which). Receptors were obtained from an adult woman with Graves' disease, either hyperthyroidism or ophthalmopathy (not recorded which). CDR3s include the opening cysteine and the closing phenylalanine or tryptophan. The D gene is left open where the match is weak. Some rows mark clone size as missing; the rest say once, few, many or name a class of expanded clone.

D gene,V gene,CDR3 length,J gene,clone size,CDR3 protein,CDR3 DNA
-,TRBV10-3,14,TRBJ2-7,-,CAISEDGRPYEQYF,TGTGCCATCAGTGAAGATGGGAGGCCCTACGAGCAGTACTTC
TRBD1,TRBV25-1,15,TRBJ2-5,-,CASSASPGQGSPQYF,TGTGCCAGCAGTGCTAGCCCGGGACAGGGAAGTCCCCAGTACTTC
TRBD2,TRBV10-3,15,TRBJ2-5,-,CAISAASGMMETQYF,TGTGCCATCAGTGCGGCTAGCGGGATGATGGAGACCCAGTACTTC
-,TRBV15,14,TRBJ1-5,-,CASTPGEYNQPQHF,TGTGCCAGCACCCCCGGGGAGTACAATCAGCCCCAGCATTTT
-,TRBV20-1,12,TRBJ1-1,many,CSPQQRNTEAFF,TGCAGTCCTCAGCAGCGGAACACTGAAGCTTTCTTT
-,TRBV7-8,17,TRBJ2-6,few,CASSHPTGSSGANVLTF,TGTGCCAGCAGCCATCCCACAGGGTCCTCAGGGGCCAACGTCCTGACTTTC
TRBD1,TRBV9,13,TRBJ2-7,-,CASSVGQGNEQYF,TGTGCCAGCAGCGTAGGACAGGGTAACGAGCAGTACTTC
TRBD1,TRBV20-1,15,TRBJ2-5,-,CSARDTGGSGEPQYF,TGCAGTGCTAGAGACACAGGGGGTAGCGGAGAGCCCCAGTACTTC
-,TRBV28,14,TRBJ2-7,-,CASRLSPGAYEQYF,TGTGCCAGCAGACTATCCCCAGGGGCCTACGAGCAGTACTTC
TRBD1,TRBV7-3,15,TRBJ2-5,many,CASSLSGTGKETQYF,TGTGCCAGCAGCTTAAGCGGGACAGGGAAAGAGACCCAGTACTTC
-,TRBV4-3,16,TRBJ2-2,few,CASSRQARSHTGELFF,TGCGCCAGCAGCCGACAGGCCAGGTCCCACACCGGGGAGCTGTTTTTT
-,TRBV7-2,15,TRBJ2-7,-,CASSARRGSSYEQYF,TGTGCCAGCAGCGCACGCCGGGGGTCCTCCTACGAGCAGTACTTC
-,TRBV29-1,12,TRBJ2-7,-,CSGGENTGELYF,TGCAGCGGGGGGGAGAACACCGGGGAGCTGTACTTC
TRBD1,TRBV20-1,17,TRBJ1-6,many,CSARDWGSGQGYSPLHF,TGCAGTGCTAGAGATTGGGGATCGGGACAGGGCTATTCACCCCTCCACTTT
-,TRBV29-1,14,TRBJ1-1,many,CSVEWLGLNTEAFF,TGCAGCGTTGAGTGGTTGGGCCTGAACACTGAAGCTTTCTTT
-,TRBV29-1,12,TRBJ2-2,-,CSVDVNTGELFF,TGCAGCGTTGACGTAAACACCGGGGAGCTGTTTTTT
-,TRBV29-1,13,TRBJ2-2,-,CSVVVTNTGELFF,TGCAGCGTTGTTGTAACGAACACCGGGGAGCTGTTTTTT